These 2 T cell receptor beta chains were all obtained from the same sample, sequenced in a study of T cells after yellow fever vaccination. TCRdb used MiXCR to reprocess the 5' RACE reads, holding one entry per CDR3 protein. The sample shows about 300,000 distinct CDR3 sequences, roughly 7% of them seen only once. Sequenced material: PBMCs, taken roughly 47 days after the first yellow fever vaccination. The receptors here all came from a man aged 18 to 30 who received the YFV17D yellow fever vaccine.

This clonotype was recorded at least ten times. As DNA, the CDR3 is TGTGCCAGCAGCTTGGATCCAGGATTTCTCACTGAAGCTTTCTTT. It is translated as CASSLDPGFLTEAFF. V usage is TRBV7-2 and J usage is TRBJ1-1; D is ambiguous. V was cut by 3 bases and J by 4 bases, with 15 bases left in between. The V gene's germline CDR1 is SGHTA and CDR2 FQGNSA. The CDR3 contains 15 residues.

V and J are TRBV4-3 and TRBJ2-3, with 12 positions matching TRBD2. J lost 1 base, V lost 0 bases, and 5 bases had no gene match. Germline V gene data show CDR1 as LGHNA and CDR2 as YSLEER. CDR3 size: 18 residues. CDR3 nucleotides: TGCGCCAGCAGCCAAGATCGGCTAGCGGGGGGGGGCACAGATACGCAGTATTTT. This codes for CASSQDRLAGGGTDTQYF.